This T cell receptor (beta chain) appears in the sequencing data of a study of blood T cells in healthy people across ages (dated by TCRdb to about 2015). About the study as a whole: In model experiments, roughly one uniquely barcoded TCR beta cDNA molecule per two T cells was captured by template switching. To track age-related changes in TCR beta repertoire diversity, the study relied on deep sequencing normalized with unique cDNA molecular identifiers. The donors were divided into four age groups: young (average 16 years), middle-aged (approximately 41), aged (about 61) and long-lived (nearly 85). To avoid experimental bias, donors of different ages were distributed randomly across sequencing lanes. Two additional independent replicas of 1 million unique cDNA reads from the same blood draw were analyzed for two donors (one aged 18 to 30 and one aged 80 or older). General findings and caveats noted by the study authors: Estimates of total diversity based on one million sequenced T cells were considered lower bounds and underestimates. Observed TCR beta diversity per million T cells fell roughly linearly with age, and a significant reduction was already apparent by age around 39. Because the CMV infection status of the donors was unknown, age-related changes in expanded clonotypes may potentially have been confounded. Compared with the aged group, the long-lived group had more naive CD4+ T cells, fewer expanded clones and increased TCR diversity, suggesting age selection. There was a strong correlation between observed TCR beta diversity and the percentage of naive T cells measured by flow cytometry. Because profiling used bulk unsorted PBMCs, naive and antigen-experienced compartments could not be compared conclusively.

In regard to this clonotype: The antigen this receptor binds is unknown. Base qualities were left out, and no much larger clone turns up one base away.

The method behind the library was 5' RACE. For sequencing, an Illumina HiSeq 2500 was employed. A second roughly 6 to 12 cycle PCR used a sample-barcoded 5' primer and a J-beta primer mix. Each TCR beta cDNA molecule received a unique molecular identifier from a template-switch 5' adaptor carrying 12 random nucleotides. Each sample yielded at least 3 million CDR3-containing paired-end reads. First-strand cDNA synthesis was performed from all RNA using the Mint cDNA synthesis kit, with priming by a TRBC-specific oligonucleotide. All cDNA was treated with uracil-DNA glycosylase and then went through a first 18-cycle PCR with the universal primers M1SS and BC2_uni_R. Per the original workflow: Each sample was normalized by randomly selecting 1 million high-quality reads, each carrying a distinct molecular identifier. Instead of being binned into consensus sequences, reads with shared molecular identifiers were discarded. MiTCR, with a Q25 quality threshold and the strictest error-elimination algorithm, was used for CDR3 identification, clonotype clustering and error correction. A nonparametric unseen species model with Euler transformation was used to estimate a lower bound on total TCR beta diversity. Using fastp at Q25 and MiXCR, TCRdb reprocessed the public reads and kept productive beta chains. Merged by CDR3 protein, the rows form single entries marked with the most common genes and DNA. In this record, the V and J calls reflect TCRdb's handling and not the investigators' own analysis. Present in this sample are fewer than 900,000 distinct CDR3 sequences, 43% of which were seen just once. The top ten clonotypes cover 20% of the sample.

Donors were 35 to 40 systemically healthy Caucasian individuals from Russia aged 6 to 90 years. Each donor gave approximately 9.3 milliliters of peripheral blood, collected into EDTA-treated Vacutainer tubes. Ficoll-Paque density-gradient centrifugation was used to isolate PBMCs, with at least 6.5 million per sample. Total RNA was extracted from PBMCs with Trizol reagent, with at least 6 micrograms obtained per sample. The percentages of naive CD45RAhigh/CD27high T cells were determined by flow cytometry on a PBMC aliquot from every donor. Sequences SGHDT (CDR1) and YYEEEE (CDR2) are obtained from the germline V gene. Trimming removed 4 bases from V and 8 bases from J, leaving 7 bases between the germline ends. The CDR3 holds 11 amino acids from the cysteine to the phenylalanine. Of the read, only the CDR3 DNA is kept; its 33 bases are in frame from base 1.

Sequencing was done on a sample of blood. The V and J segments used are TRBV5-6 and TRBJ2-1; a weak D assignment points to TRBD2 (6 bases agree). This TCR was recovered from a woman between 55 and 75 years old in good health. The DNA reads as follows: TGTGCCAGCAGCCGGGGGTATGAGCAGTTCTTC. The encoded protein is CASSRGYEQFF.